This T cell receptor (beta chain) was sequenced in a study of post-analysis software for immune sequencing data (dated by TCRdb to the mid-2010s). Concerning the study at large: The recorded disease courses included relapsing-remitting, secondary progressive and progressive-relapsing multiple sclerosis, and some patients had no subtype annotation. The patient repertoires were compared against about 10 previously published healthy control repertoires obtained from donors aged about 6 to 26 years. A subset of samples was prepared in parallel using single-end sample barcoding, then pooled and co-amplified after Illumina adapter ligation.

This clonotype appeared a few times. It has no known antigen specificity. Per-nucleotide qualities are absent, and no much larger clonotype sits a single base away. V loses 0 bases, J loses 4 bases, and the germline ends lie 16 bases apart. CDR1 and CDR2, looked up from the germline V gene (reference sequence), are LNHNV and YYDKDF. The CDR3 runs 17 amino acids, cysteine and phenylalanine included. Only the CDR3 region is kept as DNA, spanning 51 bases read in frame from base 1. Library generation was performed with PCR. For sequencing, an Illumina HiSeq 2500 was employed. Unique molecular identifiers were incorporated into TCR beta cDNA libraries to reduce PCR and sequencing biases. Every 1 to 10 million input T cells yielded approximately 500,000 cDNA molecules, meaning each molecule approximated one T cell. The same protocol used for the earlier healthy control dataset was applied to prepare and sequence the patient libraries. Samples belonging to the same batch were prepared together, multiplexed and sequenced on a shared HiSeq lane. As for the original processing: MIGEC was used to process the raw barcoded reads, and molecular identifier groups with only a single read were discarded before consensus assembly and CDR3 extraction. VDJtools was used for post-analysis of the clonotype tables, with diversity normalized by down-sampling every dataset to the smallest sample size. To correct batch-related cross-sample contamination, repertoire overlap clustering matched CDR3 amino acid sequences but not nucleotide sequences. The raw public data were reprocessed by TCRdb itself: fastp quality trimming at Q25, MiXCR clonotype calling, in-frame beta chains only. Rows are combined by CDR3 protein, so each entry shows the most common genes and DNA. The V and J calls and clone size come from TCRdb's table, not from the authors' own analysis. The sample table lists 400,000 to 500,000 distinct CDR3 sequences, over 30% of them with a count of one. Of the sample, approximately 7.7% falls within the top ten clones.

TCR beta repertoires were profiled from peripheral blood of roughly 13 young patients with multiple sclerosis to demonstrate the VDJtools post-analysis software. The multiple sclerosis patients were children and adolescents ranging in age from roughly 6 to 15 years. What the study reported, not specific to this receptor: When samples were clustered directly using the F measure, samples prepared in the same batch co-clustered strongly, which prompted a batch-effect correction. Compared with controls, multiple sclerosis patients had significantly lower normalized Chao1 diversity, a finding suggesting substantial peripheral T-cell clonal expansion. The control group was slightly older than the multiple sclerosis patient group. Four to six TRBV segments, including TRBV5-6, TRBV5-1 and TRBV20-1, were significantly more frequent in patients than controls.

Input material: blood. Recombination linked TRBV15 to TRBJ2-1; TRBD2 could be the D gene, as 6 bases match. The receptor's source is a girl aged 2-10 years with multiple sclerosis. In nucleotide form, the sequence is TGTGCCACCAGCAGAGACAAGGCGAGGAGGGTATACAATGAGCAGTTCTTC. Translated, it reads CATSRDKARRVYNEQFF.